This T cell receptor beta chain was identified during a study of shared clonotypes between healthy human individuals. This clone was picked up one time. The antigen is unknown. The ends lost 6 bases at V and 3 bases at J; junction bases unmatched: 6. Germline assignment: CDR1 MNHEY and CDR2 SVGAGI. The CDR3 sequence is 15 residues long. Produced via immunoSEQ multiplex PCR; TCRdb's table is partial and in-frame only. The repertoire has approximately 740,000 clones, 74% of them found once; the top ten carry about 1.7%. Broader study findings: Non-shared clonotypes were found to have lower generation probabilities than the clonotypes that were shared by all four of the sorted-subset donors. Despite large depth, sorted-subset datasets appeared incompletely sequenced.

This chain joins TRBV6-5 and TRBJ2-2; 8 bases fit TRBD1. The material sequenced was memory CD4+ T cells sorted from blood. Subset defined: CD45RA-negative fraction. The receptor's source is a woman aged 30 to 39 in good health. The CDR3 sequence: CASRPGQGYTGELFF. In DNA, the CDR3 is TGTGCCAGCAGACCCGGACAGGGCTACACCGGGGAGCTGTTTTTT.